The 13 T cell receptor beta chains reported below all come from one sample, sequenced in a study of T cells in Graves' hyperthyroidism and ophthalmopathy. Amplified regions were TCR beta CDR3 sequences from RNA transcripts. First-round RT-PCR with HTBI primers amplified the TCR CDR3 region. Using its own MiXCR run on the multiplex PCR reads, TCRdb lists one record per CDR3 protein. The data contain hundreds of thousands of distinct CDR3 sequences, about a sixth of them seen just once; the ten biggest clones take up 3% to 4%. The specimen sequenced was blood. The receptors originated from a woman aged 40 to 50 with Graves' ophthalmopathy.

The rearrangement uses TRBV20-1 and TRBJ2-7; D is possibly TRBD2 (5 bases). V lost 4 bases and J lost 2, with 6 bases in between. This CDR3 has 11 residues. Germline V gene data show CDR1 as DFQATT and CDR2 as SNEGSKA (reference sequence). CDR3 sequence reads: CSAKGAYEQYF. CDR3 nucleotide sequence: TGCAGTGCTAAGGGAGCCTACGAGCAGTACTTC.

This clonotype showed up many times. This chain links TRBV20-1 with TRBJ2-1; 9 bases are a match to TRBD2. Germline assignment: CDR1 DFQATT and CDR2 SNEGSKA (reference sequence). Losses at the gene ends were 1 base for V and 1 base for J; bases not matched to a gene: 17. The CDR3 has 20 residues. For the CDR3, the DNA is TGCAGTGCTAGAGGAGCGATTAGCGGGAGTAAGAAAGGGTCCTACAATGAGCAGTTCTTC. This gives the protein CSARGAISGSKKGSYNEQFF.

There are many counts of this clonotype. The chain has TRBV2 and TRBJ2-1; D unclear. Germline V gene sequence: CDR1 SNHLY, CDR2 FYNNEI. With 4 bases removed from V and 6 bases from J, the gap between germline ends came to 7 bases. The CDR3 covers 12 residues. CDR3: CASSGEINEQFF. CDR3 in DNA: TGTGCCAGCAGTGGGGAAATCAATGAGCAGTTCTTC.

The V call is TRBV6-5, the J call TRBJ1-1; TRBD1 matches at 8 bases. The germline CDR1 and CDR2 sequences are MNHEY and SVGAGI. The J segment lost 6 bases and the V segment lost 4 bases, leaving 16 bases of the junction unmatched. This CDR3 is built from 17 residues. The DNA of the CDR3 is TGTGCCAGCAGTTTTCCCCCCGGACAGGGAGATGTTCCTGAAGCTTTCTTT. Residues: CASSFPPGQGDVPEAFF.

V gene TRBV20-1 combines with J gene TRBJ1-1; D is ambiguous. In germline, CDR1 is DFQATT, CDR2 SNEGSKA (reference sequence). With 3 bases removed from V and 6 bases from J, the gap between germline ends came to 11 bases. The CDR3 is 12 residues long. This chain's CDR3 is CSASIPTPEAFF. CDR3 nucleotide sequence: TGCAGTGCTAGTATCCCGACCCCTGAAGCTTTCTTT.

The chain uses TRBV7-9 and TRBJ2-2; D uncertain. The germline V gene has CDR1 SEHNR and CDR2 FQNEAQ (reference sequence). The ends were cut back, 1 base at V and 6 bases at J, with 9 bases in the middle. This CDR3 spans 14 amino acids. The CDR3 is CASSLEAAAGELFF. In DNA form, the CDR3 reads TGTGCCAGCAGCTTAGAGGCCGCCGCCGGGGAGCTGTTTTTT.

V gene TRBV5-1 combines with J gene TRBJ2-7; no clear D. V lost 4 bases and J 1 base, leaving 15 bases between the germline ends. This CDR3 contains 15 residues. The germline V gene encodes CDR1 SGHRS and CDR2 YFSETQ. The CDR3 bases are TGCGCCAGCAGCCCCGCGGCAGGTAATTCCTACGAGCAGTACTTC. Its protein product is CASSPAAGNSYEQYF.

The chain recombines TRBV4-2 with TRBJ2-1; D remains unclear. Germline V CDR1 and CDR2: LGHNA, YNFKEQ. This CDR3 comprises 16 residues. Trimming left V 1 base short and J 4 bases short, with 14 bases between. In nucleotides, the CDR3 is TGTGCCAGCAGCCAAGGCGACTCGACAATTTACAATGAGCAGTTCTTC. It is translated as CASSQGDSTIYNEQFF.

This clonotype turned up a few times. The chain joins TRBV30 to TRBJ2-7; no definite D call. Germline V gives CDR1 GTSNPN, CDR2 SVGIG (reference sequence). V shed 1 base and J shed 0 bases, with 4 bases lying between them. This CDR3 has 12 amino acids. The CDR3 nucleotides read TGTGCCTGGAGTGGCGCCTCCTACGAGCAGTACTTC. Protein sequence: CAWSGASYEQYF.

The sample holds many counts of this clonotype. The chain joins TRBV6-1 to TRBJ2-3, with unresolved D. V gave up 7 bases and J gave up 2 bases, with 13 bases separating them. The CDR3 is 14 residues long. Germline CDR1 MNHNS, CDR2 SASEGT. CDR3 nucleotides: TGTGCCAGCAAAGGGCCTTCCTACACAGATACGCAGTATTTT. It yields the protein CASKGPSYTDTQYF.

The rearrangement links TRBV5-5 to TRBJ2-3; 8 positions agree with TRBD2. Trimming at V came to 10 bases and at J to 1 base, leaving 8 bases not matched to a gene. Germline V gene lookup returns CDR1 SGHKS and CDR2 YYEKEE (reference sequence). The length of the CDR3 is 14 residues. The CDR3 region has the DNA TGTGCCTCCTCAGGGACTAGGGGCACAGATACGCAGTATTTT. Its translation is CASSGTRGTDTQYF. Looking up the rest from reference TRBV5-5 and TRBJ2-3 gives the full variable domain: DAGVTQSPTHLIKTRGQQVTLRCSPISGHKSVSWYQQVLGQGPQFIFQYYEKEERGRGNFPDRFSARQFPNYSSELNVNALLLGDSALYLCASSGTRGTDTQYFGPGTRLTVL.

This clonotype was counted ten times or more. This chain uses TRBV3-1 with TRBJ2-1; D possibly corresponds to TRBD2 (7 bases). V was cut by 5 bases and J by 5 bases, with 19 bases left in between. Germline V gene lookup returns CDR1 LGHDT and CDR2 YNNKEL (reference sequence). There are 16 residues in the CDR3. The CDR3 DNA is TGTGCCAGCAGCGCCAGGGGTTGGGGGGGTGACAATGAGCAGTTCTTC. Translating it yields CASSARGWGGDNEQFF.

This clonotype has only a few counts. V gene TRBV10-1 combines with J gene TRBJ2-1, with 7 bases identical to TRBD2. Germline CDR1 is WNHNN and CDR2 is SYGVQD (reference sequence). V dropped 8 bases and J dropped 4; count of bases not matched to a gene: 14. The CDR3 consists of 16 residues. The CDR3, as DNA: TGCGCCAGCGAGGAAGACGGGACTACCGTTTACAATGAGCAGTTCTTC. It yields the protein CASEEDGTTVYNEQFF.